The present T cell receptor beta chain was sequenced within a study of T cells in Graves' hyperthyroidism and ophthalmopathy. Study-wide background: Any treatment followed the collection of peripheral blood at initial diagnosis.

The PBMCs studied were ones that came from roughly 9.4 ml fresh peripheral blood. TCR beta CDR3 region amplification was performed from RNA transcripts. HTBI primers were the set used in a first-round RT-PCR of the TCR CDR3. TCRdb used MiXCR to reprocess the multiplex PCR reads, holding one entry per CDR3 protein. The sample lists approximately 740,000 distinct CDR3 sequences, around 15% occurring once. Germline values: CDR1 LGHNA, CDR2 YSLEER. CDR3 length equals 16 residues. Trimming removed 0 bases from V and 0 bases from J, with 9 bases in between. Points from the study as a whole: Ophthalmopathy was identified by the model a median approximately 6.4 months ahead of onset.

This clonotype was detected a few times. Antigen unknown. The receptor's source is a woman under 30 with Graves' hyperthyroidism. Sequencing used blood. V and J are TRBV4-3 and TRBJ1-3, with no clear D. CDR3 coding DNA: TGCGCCAGCAGCCAAGATTACGCGGACTCTGGAAACACCATATATTTT. It specifies CASSQDYADSGNTIYF.